The present TCR beta chain was sequenced within a study of OX40 agonist ivuxolimab in advanced cancers. Across the whole study: Patients with hepatocellular carcinoma, melanoma, renal cell or head and neck cancer made up the dose-escalation patients. Broader study findings: In the 0.1 to 3.0 mg/kg range, CD4+ and CD8+ blood T cells had expanded clonally by week 6. CD8+ T cells averaged more expanded clones than CD4+.

The CDR3 has 15 residues. Germline values: CDR1 MNHEY, CDR2 SMNVEV (reference sequence). V lost 5 bases and J lost 4, with 17 bases in between. Comments on this clone: Its antigen remains unknown.

Produced via immunoSEQ multiplex PCR; TCRdb's table is partial and in-frame only. The sample has some 10,000 clones, roughly 90% seen once. Source: CD4+ or CD8+ T cells sorted from blood, taken in a trial of the OX40 agonist ivuxolimab. The sequence was collected from an adult with an advanced solid tumor such as melanoma, head and neck, liver or kidney cancer. The V call is TRBV27, the J call TRBJ1-2; D remains unclear. The CDR3 region has the DNA TGTGCCAGCAGTCTCTCGGCAGGAAACGCCTATGGCTACACCTTC. Its protein is CASSLSAGNAYGYTF.